This T cell receptor beta chain was observed in a study of T cells in Graves' hyperthyroidism and ophthalmopathy (dated by TCRdb to between 2018 and 2021). Regarding the complete study: Peripheral blood was sampled at the time of initial diagnosis, prior to any treatment. Thyroid tissue and blood T-cell repertoires from several Graves' hyperthyroidism patients were also compared in the study. Prospective prediction of ophthalmopathy was tested in an independent validation cohort consisting of some 19 hyperthyroidism patients and over 15 patients who later progressed to ophthalmopathy. According to the paper, TCR Vbeta CDR3 sequencing was carried out on 135 peripheral blood samples, which came from some 41 ophthalmopathy, around 75 hyperthyroidism and roughly 17 progressor patients. The 75 to 100 discovery patients were randomly split 7:3 into training and test sets. Following sampling, methimazole starting at 30 mg daily was given to hyperthyroidism patients, and high-dose intravenous methylprednisolone was given to ophthalmopathy patients. To identify TCR V-J signatures that set the groups apart, the researchers used a discovery cohort of 100 patients, made up of approximately 43 with Graves' ophthalmopathy and 55 to 65 with stable Graves' hyperthyroidism. What the research found in general, with its limitations: In cross-validation, a model built on a 13 V-J signature told ophthalmopathy apart from stable hyperthyroidism with 85% to 90% sensitivity and approximately 84% specificity, and in testing the same model reached 80%/75%. In validation, the model predicted progression to ophthalmopathy a median of approximately 6.3 months before onset, with roughly 70% sensitivity and about 72% specificity. No statistical method was used to fix the sample size in advance, and group allocation was not hidden from the investigators. Most expanded thyroid clonotypes (frequency above 0.001) were also found in blood, which suggests that blood repertoires may mirror thyroid immune responses.

The CDR3 runs 13 residues from the cysteine to the phenylalanine. The kept DNA is CDR3 alone, 39 bases in frame from the first base. V drops 1 base and J drops 1 base, leaving 5 bases in between. Reading the germline V gene gives CDR1 SGHDT and CDR2 YYEEEE. The TCR beta CDR3 regions were amplified from RNA transcripts. A first-round RT-PCR of the TCR CDR3 used the HTBI primer set with the Qiagen OneStep RT-PCR kit. The libraries were constructed in a second round of multiplex PCR and then size-selected and purified. Sequencing of the libraries was done on an Illumina HiSeq2000 using paired-end 100 bp reads. The source study handled its data this way. Raw data were processed with SOAPnuke, discarding reads with adapters, uncalled bases, mean Phred below 15, or no exact constant-primer or identifier match. High-quality paired reads were merged using COPE v1.2.5, and each unique nucleotide sequence was defined as a clonotype. Clonotypes were aligned to IMGT TRBV, TRBD and TRBJ reference segments using MiTCR v1.1. Analysis was restricted to V-J combinations with a frequency above 0.0001, which covered about 99% of repertoires. The TCS score was defined as F50 (clonal expansion) divided by E x V (chaos), with BLOSUM62-based TCRdist calculated between CDR3 peptides within each V-J. Welch's t-statistics and random forest reduced just over 500 V-J features to 13, which were used in a naive Bayes classifier (R e1071). TCRdb reprocessing: public reads trimmed at Q25 with fastp, clones called with MiXCR, in-frame beta chains kept. CDR3 protein sequences are deduplicated, and each keeps its most common genes and DNA. In this record, the V and J calls reflect TCRdb's handling and not the investigators' own analysis. The sample data list over 250,000 distinct CDR3 sequences, and roughly 15% of these were observed just once. In total, the top ten clones hold roughly 35% of the sample.

Ophthalmopathy patients had moderately to severely active disease, Clinical Activity Score of at least 3, NOSPECS grade of at least 4, and duration under 3 months. The study excluded patients with uncontrolled infections, other autoimmune diseases, pregnancy or lactation. Diagnoses relied on clinical symptoms, serum thyroxine and TRAb, thyroid ultrasound and orbital computed tomography. PBMCs were separated from 8 to 10 ml of fresh peripheral blood using Ficoll-Paque density gradient centrifugation. Total RNA was extracted with Trizol reagent, and quality was checked on an Agilent 2100 Bioanalyzer. Regarding this clonotype: Its antigen is currently not known. Base quality data are lacking; no much larger clone is found one base away.

The sequencing input was blood. The chain employs TRBV5-6 and TRBJ2-5; no D segment can be confidently identified. This receptor was identified in a woman aged 40-49 years with Graves' ophthalmopathy. The CDR3 protein sequence reads: CASSLRIQETQYF. The bases read TGTGCCAGCAGCTTGCGCATCCAAGAGACCCAGTACTTC.